This T cell receptor (beta chain) derives from a study of identical twins. Germline V CDR1 and CDR2: SQVTM, ANQGSEA. This CDR3 spans 12 amino acids. V lost 5 bases, J lost 4 bases, and 11 bases lay in between. Study-level findings and limits: Invariant MAIT and iNKT cells could partly confound zero-insertion analyses.

From the 5' RACE reads, TCRdb called clonotypes with MiXCR, one entry per CDR3 protein. The data contain some 460,000 distinct CDR3 sequences, 14% of them singletons. This clonotype was observed many times. Its antigen is as yet unknown. A further study also used this sample, focusing on yellow fever vaccine responses in identical twins.

This rearrangement joins TRBV29-1 to TRBJ2-5; D is uncertain. The receptor's source is a woman aged 18-29 years in good health. Input material: CD4+ T cells sorted from blood. CDR3 protein: CSVILWGETQYF. In DNA, the CDR3 is TGCAGCGTTATTCTCTGGGGAGAGACCCAGTACTTC.